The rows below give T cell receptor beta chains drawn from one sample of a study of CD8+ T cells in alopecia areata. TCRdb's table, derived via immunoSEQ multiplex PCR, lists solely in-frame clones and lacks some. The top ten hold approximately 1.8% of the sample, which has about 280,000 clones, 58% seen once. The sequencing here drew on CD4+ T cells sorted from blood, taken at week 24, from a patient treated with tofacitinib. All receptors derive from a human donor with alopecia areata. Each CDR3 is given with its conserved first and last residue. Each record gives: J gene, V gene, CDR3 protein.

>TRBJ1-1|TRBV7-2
CASSLSDRGGTEAFF
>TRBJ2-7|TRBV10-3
CAIRPEGRAGEQYF
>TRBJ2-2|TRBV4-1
CASSQALAGAPYGELFF
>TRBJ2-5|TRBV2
CASSARTAPGETQYF
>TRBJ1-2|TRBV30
CAWRAAGGPYGYTF
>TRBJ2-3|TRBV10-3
CAAKAGSTDTQYF
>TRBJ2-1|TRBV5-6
CASSSMTELSGQFF
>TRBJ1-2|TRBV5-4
CASSLVAANYGYTF
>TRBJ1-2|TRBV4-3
CASSQGQGQYSGYTF
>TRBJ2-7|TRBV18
CASVGTGYEQYF
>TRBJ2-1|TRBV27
CASTRERGDNEQFF
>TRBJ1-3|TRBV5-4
CASSAVVGSGNTIYF
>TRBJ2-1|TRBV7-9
CASGYSLTYNEQFF
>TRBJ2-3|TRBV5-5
CASSGRDLMWDTQYF
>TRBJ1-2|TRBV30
CAWSESNYGYTF
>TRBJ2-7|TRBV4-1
CASSRKTGGAPGDEQYF
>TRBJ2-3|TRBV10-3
CAMGQGGTDTQYF
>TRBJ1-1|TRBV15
CATSRGIGQGALNTEAFF
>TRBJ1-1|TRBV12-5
CASGPNGQKNTEAFF
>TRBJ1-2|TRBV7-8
CASRTRTGKLEDGYTF
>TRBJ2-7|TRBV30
CAWSRNTGTGGLLSSYEQYF
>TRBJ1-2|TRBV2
CASSEETGARPYGYTF
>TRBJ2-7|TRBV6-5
CASSSIGEQYF
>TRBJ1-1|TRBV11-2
CASSIGEEAFF
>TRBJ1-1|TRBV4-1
CASSQGHRARTEAFF
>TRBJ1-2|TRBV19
CASSRDLQGFYGYTF
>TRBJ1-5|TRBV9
CASSAGQGSNQPQHF
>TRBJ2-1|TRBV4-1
CASRDRGMQFF
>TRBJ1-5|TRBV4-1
CASSQNRRDQPQHF
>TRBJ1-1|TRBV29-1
CSVDGVREAFF
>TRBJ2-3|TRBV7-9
CASSQTTFPDTQYF
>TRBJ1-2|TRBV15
CATSRVRPDLYGYTF
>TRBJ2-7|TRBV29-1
CSVEALLVQSSSRQYF
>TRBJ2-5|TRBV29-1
CSVGDEGETQYF
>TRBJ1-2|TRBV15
CATSRGRDGYTF
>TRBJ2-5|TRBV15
CATSSPSPLSQYF
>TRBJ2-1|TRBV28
CASIRDRGHEQFF
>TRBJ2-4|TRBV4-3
CASSPGGENIQYF
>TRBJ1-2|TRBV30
CAWSVSGPYGYTF
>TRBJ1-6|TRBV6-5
CASRAPGYSPLHF